Listed below are T cell receptor beta chains from one sample, sequenced in a study of shared clonotypes between healthy human individuals. Only in-frame clones appear in the TCRdb table, and some are missing; sequencing was by immunoSEQ multiplex PCR. The table has roughly 2 million clones, nearly 97% seen once. What was sequenced was naive CD4+ T cells sorted from blood. The receptors stem from a man aged 18 to 35 in good health. Each CDR3 is given with its conserved first and last residue. A D gene is named only where the DNA matches it firmly. The listing skips clone size in some rows; elsewhere it reads once, few, many or a size class.

clone_size: NA; j_call: TRBJ1-1; v_call: TRBV7-2; d_call: NA; cdr3_aa: CASSLLTGVNTEAFF; cdr3_nt: TGTGCCAGCAGCTTACTAACCGGGGTGAACACTGAAGCTTTCTTT
clone_size: NA; j_call: TRBJ1-2; v_call: TRBV18; d_call: NA; cdr3_aa: CASSPSKSGAGGYTF; cdr3_nt: TGTGCCAGCTCACCGTCGAAATCGGGGGCGGGAGGCTACACCTTC
clone_size: NA; j_call: TRBJ2-4; v_call: TRBV6-1; d_call: NA; cdr3_aa: CASRTLTGINIQYF; cdr3_nt: TGTGCCAGCAGAACATTGACAGGCATAAACATTCAGTACTTC
clone_size: NA; j_call: TRBJ2-7; v_call: TRBV2; d_call: TRBD1; cdr3_aa: CASSDRGPSYEQYF; cdr3_nt: TGTGCCAGCAGTGACAGGGGGCCCTCCTACGAGCAGTACTTC
clone_size: NA; j_call: TRBJ1-5; v_call: TRBV19; d_call: NA; cdr3_aa: CASSSGGMQPQHF; cdr3_nt: TGTGCCAGTAGCTCCGGGGGGATGCAGCCCCAGCATTTT
clone_size: once; j_call: TRBJ2-7; v_call: TRBV21-1; d_call: NA; cdr3_aa: CASSNPTNGAREQYF; cdr3_nt: TGTGCCAGCAGCAATCCTACAAACGGAGCAAGAGAGCAGTACTTC
clone_size: NA; j_call: TRBJ2-1; v_call: TRBV20-1; d_call: NA; cdr3_aa: CSARDEQFF; cdr3_nt: TGCAGTGCTAGAGATGAGCAGTTCTTC
clone_size: NA; j_call: TRBJ2-3; v_call: TRBV5-1; d_call: TRBD2; cdr3_aa: CASSPGTSGATDTQYF; cdr3_nt: TGCGCCAGCAGCCCCGGGACTAGCGGGGCCACAGATACGCAGTATTTT
clone_size: NA; j_call: TRBJ2-1; v_call: TRBV9; d_call: TRBD2; cdr3_aa: CASSVGGLAANEQFF; cdr3_nt: TGTGCCAGCAGCGTAGGGGGACTAGCGGCCAATGAGCAGTTCTTC
clone_size: few; j_call: TRBJ1-2; v_call: TRBV5-6; d_call: NA; cdr3_aa: CASSLFGEGVHGYTF; cdr3_nt: TGTGCCAGCAGCTTGTTTGGGGAAGGAGTCCATGGCTACACCTTC
clone_size: NA; j_call: TRBJ2-7; v_call: TRBV5-4; d_call: TRBD2; cdr3_aa: CASSPPGLAGDRQYF; cdr3_nt: TGTGCCAGCAGCCCACCGGGGCTAGCGGGGGATAGGCAGTACTTC
clone_size: NA; j_call: TRBJ1-2; v_call: TRBV2; d_call: NA; cdr3_aa: CASSRRGINYGYTF; cdr3_nt: TGTGCCAGCTCCAGACGGGGGATTAACTATGGCTACACCTTC
clone_size: NA; j_call: TRBJ2-1; v_call: TRBV7-3; d_call: TRBD2; cdr3_aa: CASSSSRPGLAGIHDRFF; cdr3_nt: TGTGCCAGCAGCTCCTCAAGGCCGGGACTAGCGGGGATCCACGATCGGTTCTTC
clone_size: NA; j_call: TRBJ2-7; v_call: TRBV5-1; d_call: TRBD1; cdr3_aa: CASGNQGANEQYF; cdr3_nt: TGCGCCAGCGGCAACCAGGGGGCCAACGAGCAGTACTTC
clone_size: NA; j_call: TRBJ1-5; v_call: TRBV28; d_call: NA; cdr3_aa: CASSPGRGGNQPQHF; cdr3_nt: TGTGCCAGCAGCCCTGGACGGGGCGGCAATCAGCCCCAGCATTTT
clone_size: NA; j_call: TRBJ2-7; v_call: TRBV18; d_call: NA; cdr3_aa: CASSPPGPTYEQYF; cdr3_nt: TGTGCCAGCTCACCGCCGGGACCGACCTACGAGCAGTACTTC
clone_size: NA; j_call: TRBJ2-3; v_call: TRBV25-1; d_call: TRBD1; cdr3_aa: CASIVIWGQSSTDTQYF; cdr3_nt: TGTGCCAGCATAGTTATATGGGGACAGTCTAGCACAGATACGCAGTATTTT
clone_size: NA; j_call: TRBJ2-3; v_call: TRBV7-2; d_call: NA; cdr3_aa: CASSLFSDTQYF; cdr3_nt: TGTGCCAGCAGCTTATTCTCAGATACGCAGTATTTT
clone_size: once; j_call: TRBJ2-1; v_call: TRBV11-3; d_call: TRBD2; cdr3_aa: CASSPGLAGAYNEQFF; cdr3_nt: TGTGCCAGCAGCCCCGGACTAGCGGGGGCCTACAATGAGCAGTTCTTC
clone_size: once; j_call: TRBJ1-5; v_call: TRBV5-1; d_call: NA; cdr3_aa: CASSLAPGENQPQHF; cdr3_nt: TGCGCCAGCAGCTTGGCTCCGGGGGAAAATCAGCCCCAGCATTTT
clone_size: NA; j_call: TRBJ2-1; v_call: TRBV7-2; d_call: NA; cdr3_aa: CASSLEGYRTRYNEQFF; cdr3_nt: TGTGCCAGCAGCTTAGAAGGATATCGAACCCGCTACAATGAGCAGTTCTTC
clone_size: once; j_call: TRBJ2-3; v_call: TRBV19; d_call: NA; cdr3_aa: CASSIETTSTDTQYF; cdr3_nt: TGTGCCAGTAGTATCGAAACGACAAGCACAGATACGCAGTATTTT
clone_size: NA; j_call: TRBJ1-3; v_call: TRBV18; d_call: NA; cdr3_aa: CASSPPTGVSGNTIYF; cdr3_nt: TGTGCCAGCTCACCACCAACCGGGGTCTCTGGAAACACCATATATTTT
clone_size: once; j_call: TRBJ2-7; v_call: TRBV25-1; d_call: NA; cdr3_aa: CASSDTGDSYEQYF; cdr3_nt: TGTGCCAGCAGCGATACCGGGGACTCCTACGAGCAGTACTTC
clone_size: NA; j_call: TRBJ2-7; v_call: TRBV4-1; d_call: TRBD1; cdr3_aa: CASSQAGQGGYEQYF; cdr3_nt: TGCGCCAGCAGCCAAGCCGGACAGGGGGGCTACGAGCAGTACTTC
clone_size: NA; j_call: TRBJ1-2; v_call: TRBV5-4; d_call: NA; cdr3_aa: CASSLASGEGGYTF; cdr3_nt: TGTGCCAGCAGCTTGGCATCAGGGGAAGGTGGCTACACCTTC
clone_size: NA; j_call: TRBJ1-4; v_call: TRBV5-5; d_call: TRBD1; cdr3_aa: CASSLFTGVFGEKLFF; cdr3_nt: TGTGCCAGCAGCCTATTTACAGGGGTATTTGGTGAAAAACTGTTTTTT
clone_size: NA; j_call: TRBJ2-7; v_call: TRBV4-3; d_call: TRBD2; cdr3_aa: CASSQDSAGGVEQYF; cdr3_nt: TGCGCCAGCAGCCAAGATTCCGCCGGGGGGGTCGAGCAGTACTTC
clone_size: NA; j_call: TRBJ1-6; v_call: TRBV28; d_call: NA; cdr3_aa: CASRLDLDPEGERTPLHF; cdr3_nt: TGTGCCAGCAGACTTGATCTGGATCCGGAAGGGGAAAGGACACCCCTCCACTTT
clone_size: NA; j_call: TRBJ1-1; v_call: TRBV9; d_call: NA; cdr3_aa: CASSVGGHPTAENTEAFF; cdr3_nt: TGTGCCAGCAGCGTAGGAGGACACCCGACAGCAGAGAACACTGAAGCTTTCTTT
clone_size: once; j_call: TRBJ1-1; v_call: TRBV27; d_call: TRBD1; cdr3_aa: CAARGTGNTEAFF; cdr3_nt: TGTGCCGCCCGAGGGACAGGGAACACTGAAGCTTTCTTT
clone_size: NA; j_call: TRBJ1-1; v_call: TRBV21-1; d_call: NA; cdr3_aa: CASPYNRDDTEAFF; cdr3_nt: TGTGCCAGCCCCTATAACAGGGATGACACTGAAGCTTTCTTT
clone_size: NA; j_call: TRBJ1-1; v_call: TRBV18; d_call: TRBD1; cdr3_aa: CASSPYGTGGFGEAFF; cdr3_nt: TGTGCCAGCTCACCTTACGGGACAGGGGGTTTCGGTGAAGCTTTCTTT
clone_size: NA; j_call: TRBJ1-2; v_call: TRBV5-6; d_call: NA; cdr3_aa: CASSARDGYGYTF; cdr3_nt: TGTGCCAGCAGCGCACGGGACGGCTATGGCTACACCTTC
clone_size: NA; j_call: TRBJ2-1; v_call: TRBV7-9; d_call: NA; cdr3_aa: CASSLDGKGVGNEQFF; cdr3_nt: TGTGCCAGCAGCTTAGATGGTAAAGGAGTGGGGAATGAGCAGTTCTTC
clone_size: few; j_call: TRBJ1-1; v_call: TRBV7-2; d_call: NA; cdr3_aa: CASSLAGTEAFF; cdr3_nt: TGTGCCAGCAGCTTAGCAGGGACTGAAGCTTTCTTT
clone_size: NA; j_call: TRBJ1-5; v_call: TRBV4-1; d_call: TRBD1; cdr3_aa: CASSQTPTGVNQPQHF; cdr3_nt: TGCGCCAGCAGCCAAACCCCAACAGGGGTCAATCAGCCCCAGCATTTT
clone_size: NA; j_call: TRBJ2-7; v_call: TRBV7-2; d_call: TRBD2; cdr3_aa: CASSLRGGGLSYEQYF; cdr3_nt: TGTGCCAGCAGCTTAAGGGGCGGGGGGCTCTCCTACGAGCAGTACTTC
clone_size: NA; j_call: TRBJ1-1; v_call: TRBV6-4; d_call: NA; cdr3_aa: CASTGSDRLNTEAFF; cdr3_nt: TGTGCCAGCACCGGAAGTGACAGGTTGAACACTGAAGCTTTCTTT
clone_size: once; j_call: TRBJ1-2; v_call: TRBV5-1; d_call: TRBD1; cdr3_aa: CASSLHRQGRTYGYTF; cdr3_nt: TGCGCCAGCAGCTTGCACCGACAGGGGAGGACCTATGGCTACACCTTC
clone_size: NA; j_call: TRBJ2-4; v_call: TRBV30; d_call: NA; cdr3_aa: CAWSEGGLAKNIQYF; cdr3_nt: TGTGCCTGGAGTGAGGGGGGCCTGGCCAAAAACATTCAGTACTTC
clone_size: NA; j_call: TRBJ1-1; v_call: TRBV5-1; d_call: NA; cdr3_aa: CASSFDGGGNTEAFF; cdr3_nt: TGCGCCAGCAGCTTCGACGGGGGAGGGAACACTGAAGCTTTCTTT
clone_size: NA; j_call: TRBJ2-2; v_call: TRBV5-1; d_call: NA; cdr3_aa: CASSPRPGALNTGELFF; cdr3_nt: TGCGCCAGCAGCCCACGCCCCGGGGCCTTGAACACCGGGGAGCTGTTTTTT
clone_size: NA; j_call: TRBJ2-2; v_call: TRBV7-2; d_call: NA; cdr3_aa: CASSLGGREAGELFF; cdr3_nt: TGTGCCAGCAGCTTAGGGGGGAGAGAGGCCGGGGAGCTGTTTTTT
clone_size: NA; j_call: TRBJ2-3; v_call: TRBV9; d_call: NA; cdr3_aa: CASSSSFDTQYF; cdr3_nt: TGTGCCAGCAGCTCCTCCTTCGATACGCAGTATTTT
clone_size: once; j_call: TRBJ1-2; v_call: TRBV6-6; d_call: TRBD1; cdr3_aa: CASSYSGQELTF; cdr3_nt: TGTGCCAGCAGTTACTCAGGACAGGAACTCACCTTC
clone_size: once; j_call: TRBJ1-2; v_call: TRBV28; d_call: NA; cdr3_aa: CASSSPSRYYGYTF; cdr3_nt: TGTGCCAGCAGTTCCCCCTCAAGGTACTATGGCTACACCTTC
clone_size: NA; j_call: TRBJ2-5; v_call: TRBV6-5; d_call: NA; cdr3_aa: CASSYRSRLTETQYF; cdr3_nt: TGTGCCAGCAGTTATAGAAGCAGGTTGACGGAGACCCAGTACTTC
clone_size: NA; j_call: TRBJ2-3; v_call: TRBV7-9; d_call: NA; cdr3_aa: CASSSSLGDTQYF; cdr3_nt: TGTGCCAGCAGCTCCTCTTTGGGAGATACGCAGTATTTT
clone_size: NA; j_call: TRBJ2-1; v_call: TRBV6-4; d_call: TRBD2; cdr3_aa: CASSAGLAGGNEQFF; cdr3_nt: TGTGCCAGCAGTGCTGGACTAGCGGGAGGGAATGAGCAGTTCTTC
clone_size: NA; j_call: TRBJ2-7; v_call: TRBV6-1; d_call: NA; cdr3_aa: CASSEGGYEQYF; cdr3_nt: TGTGCCAGCAGTGAAGGGGGCTACGAGCAGTACTTC